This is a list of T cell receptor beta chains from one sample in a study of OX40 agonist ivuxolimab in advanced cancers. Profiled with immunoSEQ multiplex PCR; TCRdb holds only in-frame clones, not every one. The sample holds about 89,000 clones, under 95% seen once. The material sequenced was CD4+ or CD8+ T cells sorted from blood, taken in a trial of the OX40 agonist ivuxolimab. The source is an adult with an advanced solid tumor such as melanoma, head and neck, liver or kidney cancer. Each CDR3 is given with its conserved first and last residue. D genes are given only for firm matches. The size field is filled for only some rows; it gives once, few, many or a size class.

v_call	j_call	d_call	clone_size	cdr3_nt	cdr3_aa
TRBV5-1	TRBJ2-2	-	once	TGCGCCAGCAGTCCTGGCAGCGCGAACACCGGGGAGCTGTTTTTT	CASSPGSANTGELFF
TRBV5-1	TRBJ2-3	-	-	TGCGCCAGCAGCTGGACGGGATTCAGCACAGATACGCAGTATTTT	CASSWTGFSTDTQYF
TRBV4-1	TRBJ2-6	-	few	TGCGCCAGCAGCTTGGGAAACTCTGGGGCCAACGTCCTGACTTTC	CASSLGNSGANVLTF
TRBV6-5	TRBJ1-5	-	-	TGTGCCAGCAGCCGTTTTAGCAATCAGCCCCAGCATTTT	CASSRFSNQPQHF
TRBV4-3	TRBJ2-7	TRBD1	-	TGCGCCAGCAGCCAAGAACCGACAGGGATGGGGTACGAGCAGTACTTC	CASSQEPTGMGYEQYF
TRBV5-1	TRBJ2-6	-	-	TGCGCCAGCAGCTTGGACGGTTATGCGGCTTCTGGGGCCAACGTCCTGACTTTC	CASSLDGYAASGANVLTF
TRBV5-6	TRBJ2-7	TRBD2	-	TGTGCCAGCAGCTTGGTGACTAGCGGACTCGAGCAGTACTTC	CASSLVTSGLEQYF
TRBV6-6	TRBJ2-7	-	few	TGTGCCAGCAGTCACTTGGGGGGAAGGTGGAACGAGCAGTACTTC	CASSHLGGRWNEQYF
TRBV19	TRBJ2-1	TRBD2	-	TGTGCCAGTAGTCCGCGGACTAGCGGCTCCTACAATGAGCAGTTCTTC	CASSPRTSGSYNEQFF
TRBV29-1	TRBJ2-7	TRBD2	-	TGCAGCGTTGAAGACCTAGCGGGAGGTGTATACGAGCAGTACTTC	CSVEDLAGGVYEQYF
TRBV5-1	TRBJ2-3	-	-	TGCGCCAGCAGCTTGGTTGATACGCAGTATTTT	CASSLVDTQYF
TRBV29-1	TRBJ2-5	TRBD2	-	TGCAGCGGGGGGACTAGCGGGGGGGAGACCCAGTACTTC	CSGGTSGGETQYF
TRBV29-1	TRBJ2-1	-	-	TGCAGCGTTGAAGACCACCTTCCGACTAGTTACAATGAGCAGTTCTTC	CSVEDHLPTSYNEQFF
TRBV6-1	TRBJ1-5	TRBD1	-	TGTGCCAGCAGGCTGGGACAGGGCGGTCAGCCCCAGCATTTT	CASRLGQGGQPQHF
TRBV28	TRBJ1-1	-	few	TGTGCCAGCAGTATAGACAGAAACACTGAAGCTTTCTTT	CASSIDRNTEAFF
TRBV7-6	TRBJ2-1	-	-	TGTGCCAGCAGCTCCATGGGGCGAGCCGTGTACAATGAGCAGTTCTTC	CASSSMGRAVYNEQFF
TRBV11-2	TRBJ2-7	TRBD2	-	TGTGCCAGCAGCTTAGATCTTGGGGGGAGGGCCTACGAGCAGTACTTC	CASSLDLGGRAYEQYF
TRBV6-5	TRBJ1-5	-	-	TGTGCCAGCAGTTACTCGAGGGAGGCAGCGCAGCCCCAGCATTTT	CASSYSREAAQPQHF
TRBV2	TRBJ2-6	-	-	TGTGCCAGCAGTGACCGGTCAGGGGCCAACGTCCTGACTTTC	CASSDRSGANVLTF
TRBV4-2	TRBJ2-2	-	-	TGTGCCAGCAGCCAAGATGACACCGGGGAGCTGTTTTTT	CASSQDDTGELFF
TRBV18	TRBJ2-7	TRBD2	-	TGTGCCAGCTCACCACCAACAGGGACTAGTTCCTACGAGCAGTACTTC	CASSPPTGTSSYEQYF
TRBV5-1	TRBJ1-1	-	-	TGCGCCAGCAGCTTGAGCGCGGGGAACACTGAAGCTTTCTTT	CASSLSAGNTEAFF
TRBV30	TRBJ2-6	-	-	TGTGCCTGGAAAGGGGCCAACGTCCTGACTTTC	CAWKGANVLTF
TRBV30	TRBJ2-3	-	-	TGTGCCTGGTCACCGGGGCACACAGATACGCAGTATTTT	CAWSPGHTDTQYF
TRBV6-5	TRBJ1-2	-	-	TGTGCCAGCAGTTCGCCGGACTTGTATGGCTACACCTTC	CASSSPDLYGYTF
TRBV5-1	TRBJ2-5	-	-	TGCGCCAGCAGCACCGGGACGTCACCGGAGACCCAGTACTTC	CASSTGTSPETQYF
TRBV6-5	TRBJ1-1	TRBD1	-	TGTGCCAGCAGTTACTCGGGGACAGGTAACACTGAAGCTTTCTTT	CASSYSGTGNTEAFF
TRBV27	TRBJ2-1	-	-	TGTGCCAGCAGTTTAAGTCGGGGGGCTCCATTAAACAATGAGCAGTTCTTC	CASSLSRGAPLNNEQFF